The rows below give T cell receptor beta chains drawn from one sample of a study of naive and memory T cell subsets. TCRdb re-analysed the UMI-ligation and nested PCR reads in MiXCR, keeping a single row per CDR3 protein. The sample yields roughly 98,000 distinct CDR3 sequences, roughly 7.3% seen once. The sample was central memory CD4+ T cells from blood. These receptors were taken from a human donor in good health. Each CDR3 is given with its conserved first and last residue. D genes are given only for firm matches. A row's size may be missing; if present it is once, few, many or a size class.

V gene	J gene	D gene	clone size	CDR3 protein	CDR3 DNA
TRBV11-3	TRBJ2-6	.	.	CARASRNTPSGANVLTF	TGTGCCAGGGCCTCCCGGAACACCCCCTCTGGGGCCAACGTCCTGACTTTC
TRBV29-1	TRBJ2-7	.	.	CSVRDGPYEQYF	TGCAGCGTTCGTGACGGTCCCTACGAGCAGTACTTC
TRBV28	TRBJ2-7	.	few	CASSSGSVNYEQYF	TGTGCCAGCAGTTCAGGGTCGGTGAACTACGAGCAGTACTTC
TRBV27	TRBJ2-7	.	many	CASSPRVRDRHEQYF	TGTGCCAGCAGTCCCAGGGTTAGGGATAGACACGAGCAGTACTTC
TRBV7-2	TRBJ2-7	.	.	CASSSGRERDEQYF	TGTGCCAGCAGCTCGGGACGGGAGAGGGACGAGCAGTACTTC
TRBV18	TRBJ2-3	.	few	CASSPPGSADTQYF	TGTGCCAGCTCACCACCCGGGAGCGCAGATACGCAGTATTTT
TRBV2	TRBJ1-1	.	many	CASSEEALSATEAFF	TGTGCCAGCAGTGAAGAGGCGTTAAGCGCCACTGAAGCTTTCTTT
TRBV7-2	TRBJ2-7	.	.	CASSLAIEYEQYF	TGTGCCAGCAGCTTGGCTATAGAATACGAGCAGTACTTC
TRBV2	TRBJ2-1	.	many	CASYERGNEQFF	TGTGCCAGCTACGAAAGGGGCAATGAGCAGTTCTTC
TRBV20-1	TRBJ2-3	.	few	CSASVAHTDTQYF	TGCAGTGCGTCGGTAGCCCACACAGATACGCAGTATTTT
TRBV7-2	TRBJ2-4	.	.	CASSLYQAKNIQYF	TGTGCCAGCAGCTTATACCAGGCCAAAAACATTCAGTACTTC
TRBV13	TRBJ2-1	.	.	CASSLGPPSIEQFF	TGTGCCAGCAGCTTAGGTCCCCCTTCAATTGAGCAGTTCTTC
TRBV7-2	TRBJ2-1	.	.	CASSLAYNEQFF	TGTGCCAGCAGCTTAGCCTACAATGAGCAGTTCTTC
TRBV19	TRBJ1-5	.	many	CASASNQPQHF	TGTGCCAGCGCCAGTAATCAGCCCCAGCATTTT
TRBV15	TRBJ2-3	TRBD2	.	CATRDGGGVTDTQYF	TGTGCCACCAGGGACGGGGGGGGAGTCACAGATACGCAGTATTTT
TRBV19	TRBJ2-7	TRBD1	few	CASSFRQGRLEQYF	TGTGCCAGTAGTTTCCGACAGGGACGTCTGGAGCAGTACTTC
TRBV6-2/TRBV6-3	TRBJ2-1	.	.	CASSRTRHEQFF	TGTGCCAGCAGCCGGACAAGGCATGAGCAGTTCTTC
TRBV29-1	TRBJ2-1	TRBD1	many	CSAWGQGNEQFF	TGCAGCGCATGGGGACAGGGGAATGAGCAGTTCTTC
TRBV28	TRBJ2-2	.	few	CASSFEAGRELFF	TGTGCCAGCAGTTTTGAGGCTGGGAGGGAGCTGTTTTTT
TRBV29-1	TRBJ2-7	.	many	CSVPGTYEQYF	TGCAGCGTCCCAGGGACCTACGAGCAGTACTTC
TRBV10-3	TRBJ1-2	.	many	CAISELDSGSYTF	TGTGCCATCAGTGAGCTGGACAGTGGGAGCTACACCTTC
TRBV24-1	TRBJ2-2	TRBD1	few	CATSDRKQGPGELFF	TGTGCCACCAGTGACCGGAAACAGGGGCCCGGGGAGCTGTTTTTT
TRBV20-1	TRBJ1-1	.	many	CSAPAGDSRGAFF	TGCAGTGCCCCCGCAGGGGACTCACGAGGGGCTTTCTTT
TRBV6-6	TRBJ2-1	.	few	CASSFLFNEQFF	TGTGCCAGCAGTTTTCTCTTCAATGAGCAGTTCTTC
TRBV25-1	TRBJ1-1	.	.	CASSGYRDKINTEAFF	TGTGCCAGCAGTGGATACCGGGACAAGATAAACACTGAAGCTTTCTTT
TRBV2	TRBJ1-5	.	.	CASSERSFNQPQHF	TGTGCCAGCAGTGAACGTTCTTTCAATCAGCCCCAGCATTTT
TRBV7-2	TRBJ1-2	.	many	CASSLRGRGYTF	TGTGCCAGCAGCTTAAGGGGAAGGGGCTACACCTTC
TRBV7-9	TRBJ1-6	.	many	CASSPDGGGNSPLHF	TGTGCCAGCAGCCCTGACGGAGGGGGTAATTCACCCCTCCACTTT
TRBV5-4	TRBJ2-7	.	.	CASSLAGERTKEQYF	TGTGCCAGCAGCTTGGCCGGGGAGAGGACGAAAGAGCAGTACTTC
TRBV25-1	TRBJ2-2	.	many	CASSKTANTGELFF	TGTGCCAGCAGTAAAACAGCGAACACCGGGGAGCTGTTTTTT
TRBV6-5	TRBJ1-5	.	many	CASSPGQYTQPQHF	TGTGCCAGCAGCCCAGGACAATACACACAGCCCCAGCATTTT
TRBV6-2/TRBV6-3	TRBJ2-5	.	few	CASSYTRLTRQETQYF	TGTGCCAGCAGTTACACCCGATTGACCAGACAAGAGACCCAGTACTTC
TRBV12-3/TRBV12-4	TRBJ2-4	.	many	CASSVRGGRKNIQYF	TGTGCCAGCAGTGTCAGGGGAGGACGTAAAAACATTCAGTACTTC
TRBV5-1	TRBJ2-5	.	few	CASSRSNTQYF	TGCGCCAGCAGCCGCAGTAATACCCAGTACTTC
TRBV5-6	TRBJ1-1	.	many	CASSSGGAAFF	TGTGCCAGCAGCTCGGGAGGAGCAGCTTTCTTT
TRBV7-9	TRBJ1-1	TRBD1	many	CASSRIQGGTEAFF	TGTGCCAGCAGCAGAATCCAGGGGGGGACTGAAGCTTTCTTT
TRBV20-1	TRBJ2-7	.	few	CSARGAGRYEQYF	TGCAGTGCTAGAGGGGCAGGTCGCTACGAGCAGTACTTC
TRBV20-1	TRBJ2-7	.	many	CSATPGYEQYF	TGCAGTGCTACCCCAGGGTACGAGCAGTACTTC
TRBV7-6	TRBJ1-6	TRBD1	many	CASSLNRGQRSPLHF	TGTGCCAGCAGCTTAAACAGGGGGCAGCGTTCACCCCTCCACTTT
TRBV5-1	TRBJ2-3	.	many	CASSLAGRGTDTQYF	TGCGCCAGCAGCTTGGCGGGAAGGGGCACAGATACGCAGTATTTT
TRBV19	TRBJ1-5	.	many	CATSQGWNQPQHF	TGTGCCACCAGTCAGGGATGGAACCAGCCCCAGCATTTT
TRBV12-3/TRBV12-4	TRBJ2-7	TRBD2	many	CASSPQTSASSYEQYF	TGTGCCAGCAGTCCCCAGACTAGCGCCTCCTCCTACGAGCAGTACTTC
TRBV9	TRBJ2-1	.	few	CASSPLAWADEQFF	TGTGCCAGCAGCCCCCTAGCGTGGGCGGATGAGCAGTTCTTC
TRBV24-1	TRBJ2-1	TRBD2	many	CATSDQPGLAGANEQFF	TGTGCCACCAGTGACCAACCCGGACTAGCGGGAGCGAATGAGCAGTTCTTC
TRBV7-2	TRBJ2-3	.	many	CASSFRLSDTQYF	TGTGCCAGCAGCTTTCGCCTCTCTGATACGCAGTATTTT
TRBV30	TRBJ1-1	.	many	CAWSPLGTEAFF	TGTGCCTGGAGTCCCTTGGGGACTGAAGCTTTCTTT
TRBV27	TRBJ2-7	TRBD1	few	CASSFQGALGEQYF	TGTGCCAGCAGTTTTCAGGGGGCGCTGGGGGAGCAGTACTTC
TRBV7-9	TRBJ2-1	TRBD2	.	CASSSARAGEAGNEQFF	TGTGCCAGCAGCTCCGCTCGCGCGGGAGAGGCTGGCAATGAGCAGTTCTTC
TRBV5-6	TRBJ2-3	.	many	CASSLALSTDTQYF	TGTGCCAGCAGCTTGGCTCTCAGCACAGATACGCAGTATTTT
TRBV21-1	TRBJ1-4	.	many	CASSKDWVRREKLFF	TGTGCCAGCAGCAAAGATTGGGTACGGCGAGAAAAACTGTTTTTT
TRBV5-4	TRBJ1-2	.	many	CASGTSGDNYGYTF	TGTGCCAGCGGGACCTCAGGGGATAACTATGGCTACACCTTC
TRBV6-6	TRBJ2-1	TRBD2	.	CASTRGEVNEQFF	TGTGCCAGCACCCGGGGGGAAGTCAATGAGCAGTTCTTC
TRBV20-1	TRBJ2-1	.	few	CSALRGAYNEQFF	TGCAGTGCGCTCAGGGGGGCCTACAATGAGCAGTTCTTC
TRBV20-1	TRBJ2-3	.	many	CSAILNTDTQYF	TGCAGTGCGATCCTAAACACAGATACGCAGTATTTT
TRBV5-1	TRBJ1-5	.	many	CASSLGSNQPQHF	TGCGCCAGCAGCTTGGGCAGTAATCAGCCCCAGCATTTT
TRBV7-3	TRBJ2-5	TRBD2	many	CASSPLAGSEETQYF	TGTGCCAGCAGCCCCTTAGCGGGGAGCGAAGAGACCCAGTACTTC
TRBV7-2	TRBJ2-1	TRBD2	.	CASSLDGTSLNEQFF	TGTGCCAGCAGCTTAGACGGGACTAGTCTTAATGAGCAGTTCTTC